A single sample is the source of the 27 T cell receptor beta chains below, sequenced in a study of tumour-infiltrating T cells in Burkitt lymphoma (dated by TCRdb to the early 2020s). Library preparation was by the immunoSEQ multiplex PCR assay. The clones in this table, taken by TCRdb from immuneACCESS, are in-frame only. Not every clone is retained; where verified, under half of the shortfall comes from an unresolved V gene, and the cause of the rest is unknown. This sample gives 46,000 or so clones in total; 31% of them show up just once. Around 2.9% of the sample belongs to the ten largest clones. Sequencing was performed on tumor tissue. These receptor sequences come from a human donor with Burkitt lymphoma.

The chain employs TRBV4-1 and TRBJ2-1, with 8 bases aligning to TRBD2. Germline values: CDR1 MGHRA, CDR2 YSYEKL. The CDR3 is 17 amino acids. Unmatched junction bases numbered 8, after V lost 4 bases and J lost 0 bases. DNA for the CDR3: TGCGCCAGCAGCCGTCTAGCGGGCGGGATCTCCTACAATGAGCAGTTCTTC. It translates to CASSRLAGGISYNEQFF.

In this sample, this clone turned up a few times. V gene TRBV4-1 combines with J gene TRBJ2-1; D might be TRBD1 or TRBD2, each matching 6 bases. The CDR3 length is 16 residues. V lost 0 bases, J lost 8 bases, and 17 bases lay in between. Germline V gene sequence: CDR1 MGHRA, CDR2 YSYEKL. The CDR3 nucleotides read TGCGCCAGCAGCCAAGAAGAATCGGGGGCAGGCGATGAGCAGTTCTTC. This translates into CASSQEESGAGDEQFF.

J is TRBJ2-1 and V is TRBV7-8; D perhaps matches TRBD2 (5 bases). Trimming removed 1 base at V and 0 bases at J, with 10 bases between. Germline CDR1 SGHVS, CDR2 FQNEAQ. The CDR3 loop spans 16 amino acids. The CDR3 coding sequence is TGTGCCAGCAGCTTAGTCGGGGTAACCTCCTACAATGAGCAGTTCTTC. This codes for CASSLVGVTSYNEQFF.

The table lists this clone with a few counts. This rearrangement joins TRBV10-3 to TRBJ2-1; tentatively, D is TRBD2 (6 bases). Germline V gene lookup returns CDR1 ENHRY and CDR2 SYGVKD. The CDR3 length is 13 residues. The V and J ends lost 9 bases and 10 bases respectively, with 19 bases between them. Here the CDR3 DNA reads TGTGCCATACTGGGACTCCCGGATCCGGAGCAGTTCTTC. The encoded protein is CAILGLPDPEQFF.

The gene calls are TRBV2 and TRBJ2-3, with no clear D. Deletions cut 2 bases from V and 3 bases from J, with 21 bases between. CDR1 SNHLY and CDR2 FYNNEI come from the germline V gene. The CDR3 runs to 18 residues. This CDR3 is CASSESIRWTPKTDTQYF. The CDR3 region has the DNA TGTGCCAGCAGTGAATCTATCCGCTGGACCCCTAAGACAGATACGCAGTATTTT. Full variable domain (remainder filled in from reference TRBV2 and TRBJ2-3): EPEVTQTPSHQVTQMGQEVILRCVPISNHLYFYWYRQILGQKVEFLVSFYNNEISEKSEIFDDQFSVERPDGSNFTLKIRSTKLEDSAMYFCASSESIRWTPKTDTQYFGPGTRLTVL.

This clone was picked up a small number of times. In DNA form, the CDR3 reads TGTGCCAGCAGCCCACAGGGGGGAGAGCAGTTCTTC. This sequence encodes CASSPQGGEQFF. This rearrangement joins TRBV28 to TRBJ2-1; 8 bases match TRBD1. Looked up from germline, CDR1 is MDHEN and CDR2 is SYDVKM. This CDR3 region has 12 residues. V dropped 6 bases and J dropped 10; count of bases not matched to a gene: 5.

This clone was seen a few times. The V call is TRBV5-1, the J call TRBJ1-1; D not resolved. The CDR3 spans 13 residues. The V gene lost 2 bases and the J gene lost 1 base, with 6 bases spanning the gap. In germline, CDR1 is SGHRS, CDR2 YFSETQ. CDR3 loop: CASSLGENTEAFF. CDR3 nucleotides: TGCGCCAGCAGCTTAGGAGAGAACACTGAAGCTTTCTTT.

CDR3 amino acids: CAWTGGPYNEQFF. For the CDR3, the DNA is TGTGCCTGGACAGGGGGTCCCTACAATGAGCAGTTCTTC. The chain recombines TRBV30 with TRBJ2-1, with TRBD1 identical over 7 bases. This CDR3 has 13 amino acids. Germline V gives CDR1 GTSNPN, CDR2 SVGIG (reference sequence). V gave up 4 bases and J gave up 2 bases; unmatched junction bases: 2.

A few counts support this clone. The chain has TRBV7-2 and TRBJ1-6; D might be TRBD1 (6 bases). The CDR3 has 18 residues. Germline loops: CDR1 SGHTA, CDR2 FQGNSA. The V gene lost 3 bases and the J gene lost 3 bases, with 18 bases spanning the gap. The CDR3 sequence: CASSFVPFADSYNSPLHF. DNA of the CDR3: TGTGCCAGCAGCTTCGTTCCGTTTGCGGACAGCTATAATTCACCCCTCCACTTT.

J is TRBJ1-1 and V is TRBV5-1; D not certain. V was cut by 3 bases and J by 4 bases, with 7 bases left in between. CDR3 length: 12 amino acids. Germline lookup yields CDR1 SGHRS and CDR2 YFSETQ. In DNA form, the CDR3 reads TGCGCCAGCAGCTCAGACACCACTGAAGCTTTCTTT. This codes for CASSSDTTEAFF.

CDR3 loop: CASSGGRGSYNEQFF. CDR3 bases: TGTGCCAGCAGCGGAGGCCGGGGGTCCTACAATGAGCAGTTCTTC. V is TRBV7-2 and J is TRBJ2-1, with D perhaps matching TRBD2 (6 bases). CDR3 length equals 15 residues. V lost 5 bases, J lost 1 base, and 12 bases lay in between. The V gene's germline CDR1 is SGHTA and CDR2 FQGNSA.

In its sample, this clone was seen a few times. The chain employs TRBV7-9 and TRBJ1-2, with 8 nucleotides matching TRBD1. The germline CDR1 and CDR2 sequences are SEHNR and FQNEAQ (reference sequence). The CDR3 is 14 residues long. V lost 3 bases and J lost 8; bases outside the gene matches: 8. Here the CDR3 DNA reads TGTGCCAGCAGCTTTTCCGGACAGGGTAACGGCTACACCTTC. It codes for CASSFSGQGNGYTF.

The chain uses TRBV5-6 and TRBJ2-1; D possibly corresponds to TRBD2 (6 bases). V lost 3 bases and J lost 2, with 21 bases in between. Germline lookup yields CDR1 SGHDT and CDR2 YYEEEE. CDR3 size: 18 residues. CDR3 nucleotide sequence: TGTGCCAGCAGCTCAACGGGACTCTCGGGTGTCGCCTACAATGAGCAGTTCTTC. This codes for CASSSTGLSGVAYNEQFF.

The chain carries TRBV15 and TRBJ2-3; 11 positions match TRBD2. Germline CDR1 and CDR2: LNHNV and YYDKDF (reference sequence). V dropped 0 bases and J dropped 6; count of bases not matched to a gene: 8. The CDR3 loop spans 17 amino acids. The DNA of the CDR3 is TGTGCCACCAGCAGAGATGGACTAGCGGGCCCTATGGATACGCAGTATTTT. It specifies CATSRDGLAGPMDTQYF.

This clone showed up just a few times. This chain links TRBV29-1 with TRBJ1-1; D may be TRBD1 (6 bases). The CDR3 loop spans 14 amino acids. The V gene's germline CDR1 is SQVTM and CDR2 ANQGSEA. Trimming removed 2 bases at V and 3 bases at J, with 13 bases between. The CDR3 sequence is CSVENRVSDTEAFF. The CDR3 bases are TGCAGCGTTGAAAACAGGGTTTCGGACACTGAAGCTTTCTTT.

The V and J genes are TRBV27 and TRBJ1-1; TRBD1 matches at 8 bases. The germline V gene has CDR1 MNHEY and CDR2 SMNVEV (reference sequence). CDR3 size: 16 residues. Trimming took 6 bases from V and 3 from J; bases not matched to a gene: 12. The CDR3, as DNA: TGTGCCAGCAGCCGCGACAGGGGCAGCCCGGACACTGAAGCTTTCTTT. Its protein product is CASSRDRGSPDTEAFF.

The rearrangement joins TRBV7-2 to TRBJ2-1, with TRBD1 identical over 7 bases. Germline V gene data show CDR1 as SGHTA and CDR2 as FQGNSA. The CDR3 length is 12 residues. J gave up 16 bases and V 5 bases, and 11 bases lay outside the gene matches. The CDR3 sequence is CASSVGTAERFF. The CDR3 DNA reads TGTGCCAGCAGCGTTGGGACAGCTGAGCGATTCTTC.

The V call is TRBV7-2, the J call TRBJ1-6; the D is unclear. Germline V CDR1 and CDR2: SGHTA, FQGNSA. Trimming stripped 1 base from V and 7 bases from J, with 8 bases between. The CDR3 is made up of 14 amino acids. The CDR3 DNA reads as TGTGCCAGCAGCTTAGATACCTCCAATTCACCCCTCCACTTT. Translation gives CASSLDTSNSPLHF.

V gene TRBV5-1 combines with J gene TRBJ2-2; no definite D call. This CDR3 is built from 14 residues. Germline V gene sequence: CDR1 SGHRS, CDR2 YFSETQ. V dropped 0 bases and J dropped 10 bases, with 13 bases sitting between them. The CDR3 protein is CASSLVTAGVELFF. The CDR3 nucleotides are TGCGCCAGCAGCTTGGTCACCGCAGGAGTGGAGCTGTTTTTT.

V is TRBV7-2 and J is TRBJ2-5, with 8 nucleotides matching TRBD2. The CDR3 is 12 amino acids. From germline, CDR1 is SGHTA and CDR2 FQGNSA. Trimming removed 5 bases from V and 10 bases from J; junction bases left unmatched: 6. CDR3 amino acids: CASSPPRGGQYF. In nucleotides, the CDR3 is TGTGCCAGCAGCCCCCCCCGGGGGGGCCAGTACTTC.

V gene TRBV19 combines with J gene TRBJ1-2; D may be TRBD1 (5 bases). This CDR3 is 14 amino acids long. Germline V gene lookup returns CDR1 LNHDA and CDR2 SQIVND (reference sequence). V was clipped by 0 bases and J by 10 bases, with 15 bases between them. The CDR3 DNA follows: TGTGCCAGTAGTATAGATCTGGAGGGACTTATCTACACCTTC. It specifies CASSIDLEGLIYTF.

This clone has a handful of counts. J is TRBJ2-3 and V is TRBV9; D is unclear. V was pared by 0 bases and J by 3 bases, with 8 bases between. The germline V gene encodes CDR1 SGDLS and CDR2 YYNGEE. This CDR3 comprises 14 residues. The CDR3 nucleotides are TGTGCCAGCAGCGTAGAAGGTCGGACAGATACGCAGTATTTT. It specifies CASSVEGRTDTQYF.

As DNA, the CDR3 is TGCGCCAGCAGCTTGAGTCAGGGGTTTTCCTACGAGCAGTACTTC. Translating it yields CASSLSQGFSYEQYF. V gene TRBV5-1 combines with J gene TRBJ2-7; maybe TRBD1 (6 bases). The CDR3 length is 15 residues. Germline lookup yields CDR1 SGHRS and CDR2 YFSETQ. V was shortened by 1 base and J by 1 base, with 12 bases between the two germline ends.

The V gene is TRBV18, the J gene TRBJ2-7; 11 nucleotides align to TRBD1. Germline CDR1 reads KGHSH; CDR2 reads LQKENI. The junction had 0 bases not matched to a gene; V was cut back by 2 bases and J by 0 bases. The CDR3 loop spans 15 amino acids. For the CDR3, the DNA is TGTGCCAGCTCACCAGGGACAGGGGGCTCCTACGAGCAGTACTTC. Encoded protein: CASSPGTGGSYEQYF.

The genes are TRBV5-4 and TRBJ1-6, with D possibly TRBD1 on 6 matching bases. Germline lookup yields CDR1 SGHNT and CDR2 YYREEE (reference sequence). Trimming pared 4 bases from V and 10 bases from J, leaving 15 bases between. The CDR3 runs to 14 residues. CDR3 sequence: CASSPGATGSPLHF. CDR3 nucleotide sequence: TGTGCCAGCAGCCCAGGGGCGACAGGCTCACCCCTCCACTTT.

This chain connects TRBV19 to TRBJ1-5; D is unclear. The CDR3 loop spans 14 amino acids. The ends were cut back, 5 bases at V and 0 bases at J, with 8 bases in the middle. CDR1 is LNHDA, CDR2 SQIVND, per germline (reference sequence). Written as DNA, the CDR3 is TGTGCCAGTAGTGGACGGATTAGCAATCAGCCCCAGCATTTT. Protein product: CASSGRISNQPQHF.

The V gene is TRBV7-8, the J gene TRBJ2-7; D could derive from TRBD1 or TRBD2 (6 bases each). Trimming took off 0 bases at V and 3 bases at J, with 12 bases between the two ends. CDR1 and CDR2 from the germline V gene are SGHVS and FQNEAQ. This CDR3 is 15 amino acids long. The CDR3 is CASSLAGGGSYEQYF. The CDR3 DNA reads TGTGCCAGCAGCTTAGCAGGAGGGGGGAGCTACGAGCAGTACTTC.